Below, 27 T cell receptor beta chains from the same sample are listed, as sequenced in a study of cytomegalovirus exposure and HLA in healthy donors. 13 Jbeta primers and 60 Vbeta primers were used for the PCR. Produced via immunoSEQ multiplex PCR; TCRdb's table is partial and in-frame only. Among about 160,000 clones listed, roughly four fifths were seen once. The sample taken for sequencing was PBMCs. The receptors come from a woman between 50 and 59 years old in good health and CMV-seropositive.

This clone has a handful of counts. This chain uses TRBV5-1 with TRBJ2-3; D possibly corresponds to TRBD2 (5 bases). V was cut by 3 bases and J by 2 bases, with 16 bases left in between. Germline V gives CDR1 SGHRS, CDR2 YFSETQ. The CDR3 consists of 16 residues. CDR3 amino acids: CASSWGRSGSTDTQYF. CDR3 DNA sequence: TGCGCCAGCAGCTGGGGAAGGAGCGGTTCCACAGATACGCAGTATTTT.

This clone was picked up one time. The chain combines TRBV25-1 with TRBJ2-3, with D possibly matching TRBD1 (6 bases). CDR3 length: 16 amino acids. CDR1 is MGHDK and CDR2 is SYGVNS in the germline V gene. V gave up 3 bases and J gave up 2 bases, with 15 bases separating them. The CDR3 DNA reads TGTGCCAGCAGTGATTCGAGGACAGACATCACAGATACGCAGTATTTT. Its translation is CASSDSRTDITDTQYF.

The rearrangement uses TRBV6-1 and TRBJ2-5; 7 nucleotides line up with TRBD2. The CDR3 consists of 16 residues. Germline V gene data show CDR1 as MNHNS and CDR2 as SASEGT. The V segment lost 0 bases and the J segment 4 bases; nucleotides outside the gene matches: 8. CDR3 in DNA: TGTGCCAGCAGTGAAGCTGAGGGGACGGGAGGAGAGACCCAGTACTTC. This gives the protein CASSEAEGTGGETQYF.

The gene calls are TRBV18 and TRBJ2-5; D is unclear. The CDR3 totals 12 residues. Germline CDR1 KGHSH, CDR2 LQKENI. The germline V and J ends were trimmed by 1 base and 4 bases, with 4 bases remaining between them. The DNA of the CDR3 is TGTGCCAGCTCACCACGGGCAGAGACCCAGTACTTC. Translation gives CASSPRAETQYF. Supplemented by reference TRBV18 and TRBJ2-5, the full variable domain reads NAGVMQNPRHLVRRRGQEARLRCSPMKGHSHVYWYRQLPEEGLKFMVYLQKENIIDESGMPKERFSAEFPKEGPSILRIQQVVRGDSAAYFCASSPRAETQYFGPGTRLLVL.

For the CDR3, the DNA is TGCGCCAGCAGTGGACAGGATAATTCACCCCTCCACTTT. Translation gives CASSGQDNSPLHF. The chain is built from TRBV10-1 and TRBJ1-6; D possibly corresponds to TRBD1 (6 bases). CDR3 length equals 13 residues. V lost 4 bases to trimming and J lost 5 bases, with 6 bases between them. From germline, CDR1 is WNHNN and CDR2 SYGVQD (reference sequence).

V and J are TRBV6-1 and TRBJ2-4, with D possibly TRBD1 on 6 matching bases. This CDR3 contains 14 residues. Germline V gene lookup returns CDR1 MNHNS and CDR2 SASEGT. V was clipped by 5 bases and J by 11 bases, with 19 bases between them. The CDR3 loop reads CASSPWPDRTLQYF. The CDR3 nucleotides read TGTGCCAGCAGTCCGTGGCCCGACAGGACCCTTCAGTACTTC.

The chain carries TRBV5-8 and TRBJ2-5; 11 nucleotides line up with TRBD2. This CDR3 spans 16 amino acids. The J segment lost 4 bases and the V segment lost 1 base, leaving 6 bases of the junction unmatched. From germline, CDR1 is SGHTS and CDR2 YDEGEE. The chain's CDR3 is CASSLPSGGFRETQYF. CDR3 nucleotide sequence: TGTGCCAGCAGCTTGCCTAGCGGGGGGTTTCGAGAGACCCAGTACTTC.

The sample holds a few counts of this clone. The CDR3 region is CASSRQGAPRGTEAFF. The DNA for the CDR3 is TGTGCCAGCAGCAGACAGGGGGCGCCCAGAGGCACTGAAGCTTTCTTT. The chain employs TRBV27 and TRBJ1-1; 10 bases line up with TRBD1. Germline V CDR1 and CDR2: MNHEY, SMNVEV (reference sequence). V shed 6 bases, J shed 4 bases, and the junction held 11 bases outside the gene matches. The CDR3 covers 16 residues.

The V gene is TRBV19, the J gene TRBJ2-4, with 7 bases fitting TRBD1. From germline, CDR1 is LNHDA and CDR2 SQIVND (reference sequence). The junction had 3 bases not matched to a gene; V was cut back by 4 bases and J by 6 bases. The CDR3 covers 13 residues. Here the CDR3 reads CASSTGQINIQYF. The CDR3 DNA reads as TGTGCCAGTAGTACGGGACAGATAAACATTCAGTACTTC.

The chain carries TRBV30 and TRBJ2-3, with D possibly being TRBD2 (5 bases). Per germline, CDR1 GTSNPN and CDR2 SVGIG (reference sequence). This CDR3 region has 16 residues. V lost 0 bases, J lost 6 bases, and 19 bases lay in between. CDR3 region: CAWSVLGISDGDTQYF. CDR3 DNA sequence: TGTGCCTGGAGTGTACTAGGCATTAGCGATGGGGATACGCAGTATTTT.

This clone was counted only a few times. V gene TRBV7-9 combines with J gene TRBJ1-4; a weak D match, TRBD1 (5 bases). Germline V gene sequence: CDR1 SEHNR, CDR2 FQNEAQ (reference sequence). The CDR3 spans 15 residues. Trimming cost V 3 bases and J 7 bases, with 15 bases left between them. The CDR3 here is CASSFRQSESEKLFF. CDR3 coding DNA: TGTGCCAGCAGCTTCCGACAGTCAGAGTCTGAAAAACTGTTTTTT. Together with reference TRBV7-9 and TRBJ1-4, the CDR3 gives the full variable domain: DTGVSQNPRHKITKRGQNVTFRCDPISEHNRLYWYRQTLGQGPEFLTYFQNEAQLEKSRLLSDRFSAERPKGSFSTLEIQRTEQGDSAMYLCASSFRQSESEKLFFGSGTQLSVL.

This rearrangement joins TRBV6-5 to TRBJ1-1; 7 bases agree with TRBD1. With V trimmed by 5 bases and J by 7 bases, 10 bases remained unmatched. Germline V lookup: CDR1 MNHEY, CDR2 SVGAGI. This CDR3 comprises 14 residues. The CDR3 nucleotides are TGTGCCAGCAGTGATTCCGGGACAGCACGTGAAGCTTTCTTT. It specifies CASSDSGTAREAFF.

The chain carries TRBV9 and TRBJ2-3; no reliable D call. The CDR3 contains 14 residues. The V gene's germline CDR1 is SGDLS and CDR2 YYNGEE. V dropped 0 bases and J dropped 4 bases, with 9 bases sitting between them. DNA of the CDR3: TGTGCCAGCAGCGTAGATTCCGAGTCAGATACGCAGTATTTT. Protein sequence: CASSVDSESDTQYF.

In its sample, this clone was seen once. The CDR3 region has the DNA TGTGCCAGCAGCGCCCACGGGGAAGAGACCCAGTACTTC. Protein sequence: CASSAHGEETQYF. V usage is TRBV7-3 and J usage is TRBJ2-5, with D tentatively TRBD2 (5 bases). CDR3 size: 13 residues. Trimming removed 5 bases at V and 3 bases at J, with 10 bases between. Per germline, CDR1 SGHTA and CDR2 FQGTGA.

This clone came up a few times. V and J are TRBV5-4 and TRBJ2-1, with a tentative D call TRBD2 (7 bases). Germline CDR1 reads SGHNT; CDR2 reads YYREEE (reference sequence). The V gene lost 0 bases and the J gene lost 5 bases, with 15 bases spanning the gap. The CDR3 is 16 residues long. The CDR3 nucleotides read TGTGCCAGCAGCTTGGTTGGGGGGGGCCTTGACAATGAGCAGTTCTTC. Its translation: CASSLVGGGLDNEQFF.

The rearrangement uses TRBV29-1 and TRBJ2-3; 10 bases line up with TRBD1. This CDR3 is 15 amino acids long. The trim removed 7 bases at V and 4 bases at J, leaving 11 bases unmatched. Per germline, CDR1 SQVTM and CDR2 ANQGSEA. The CDR3 DNA reads TGCAGCGGCCGACAGGACAGGGGGATGGCAGATACGCAGTATTTT. This sequence encodes CSGRQDRGMADTQYF.

V gene TRBV18 combines with J gene TRBJ1-1, with D possibly matching TRBD1 (6 bases). Between the trimmed V and J ends, which lost 2 bases and 2 bases, there was a span of 18 bases. The germline V gene encodes CDR1 KGHSH and CDR2 LQKENI. The CDR3 has 17 amino acids. The CDR3, as DNA: TGTGCCAGCTCACCAAGATTGGGTCAGGGGACAAACACTGAAGCTTTCTTT. It yields the protein CASSPRLGQGTNTEAFF.

The V call is TRBV5-4, the J call TRBJ1-1; D is undetermined. The germline V gene encodes CDR1 SGHNT and CDR2 YYREEE (reference sequence). Trimming removed 7 bases from V and 3 bases from J, with 7 bases in between. The CDR3 consists of 11 residues. CDR3 nucleotide sequence: TGTGCCAGCCGGCAGGACACTGAAGCTTTCTTT. Translation gives CASRQDTEAFF.

This clone was observed a handful of times. V gene TRBV27 combines with J gene TRBJ1-1, with D uncertain. The CDR3 totals 14 residues. The germline gives CDR1 MNHEY, CDR2 SMNVEV (reference sequence). V lost 3 bases and J 0 bases, leaving 8 bases between the germline ends. CDR3 region: CASSLRPMNTEAFF. CDR3 coding DNA: TGTGCCAGCAGTTTGCGGCCCATGAACACTGAAGCTTTCTTT.

This clone turned up a few times. J is TRBJ1-2 and V is TRBV5-1; a possible D gene is TRBD1 (5 bases). V was cut by 0 bases and J by 2 bases, with 23 bases left in between. The CDR3 contains 19 residues. CDR1 SGHRS and CDR2 YFSETQ come from the germline V gene. The CDR3 loop reads CASSLGEGTFRQFNYGYTF. CDR3 nucleotide sequence: TGCGCCAGCAGCTTGGGGGAGGGGACCTTCAGACAGTTCAACTATGGCTACACCTTC.

The CDR3 region has the DNA TGTGCCAGCAGTGATTTGGGTCGAGGCTATGGCTACACCTTC. Protein product: CASSDLGRGYGYTF. The rearrangement joins TRBV6-1 to TRBJ1-2; D is unclear. V lost 3 bases to trimming and J lost 4 bases, with 12 bases between them. Germline CDR1 and CDR2: MNHNS and SASEGT. This CDR3 is built from 14 residues.

This sequence joins TRBV5-1 and TRBJ1-1; D unresolved. CDR3 size: 13 residues. The V and J ends lost 4 bases and 10 bases respectively, with 17 bases between them. CDR1 is SGHRS and CDR2 is YFSETQ in the germline V gene. For the CDR3, the DNA is TGCGCCAGCAGCCCTCGGTTGGGAGATGGAGCTTTCTTT. As protein: CASSPRLGDGAFF.

The V call is TRBV2, the J call TRBJ2-7; maybe TRBD2 (5 bases). Trimming removed 4 bases at V and 2 bases at J, with 15 bases between. Germline V gene lookup returns CDR1 SNHLY and CDR2 FYNNEI. This CDR3 region has 15 residues. As DNA, the CDR3 is TGTGCCAGCAGTGCTCTGACTACCCTAACCTACGAGCAGTACTTC. It specifies CASSALTTLTYEQYF.

Written as DNA, the CDR3 is TGTGCCAGCAGTAAGACAGGCTACGAGCAGTACTTC. This translates into CASSKTGYEQYF. The V call is TRBV2, the J call TRBJ2-7, with a possible D match to TRBD1 (6 bases). CDR3 size: 12 residues. Deletions cut 5 bases from V and 3 bases from J, with 8 bases between. CDR1 and CDR2 (germline): SNHLY, FYNNEI.

This chain links TRBV19 with TRBJ2-1, with 7 positions matching TRBD2. CDR1 and CDR2 from the germline V gene are LNHDA and SQIVND (reference sequence). The CDR3 runs 17 residues. With V trimmed by 4 bases and J by 4 bases, 13 bases remained unmatched. The CDR3 is CASSKAGGLGGYNEQFF. CDR3 nucleotide sequence: TGTGCCAGTAGTAAGGCCGGGGGACTCGGGGGGTACAATGAGCAGTTCTTC.

CDR3 loop: CASLGDRGNNEQYF. The CDR3 DNA sequence: TGTGCCAGCTTGGGGGACAGGGGGAACAACGAGCAGTACTTC. This chain joins TRBV2 and TRBJ2-7; TRBD1 agrees at 11 bases. Looked up from germline, CDR1 is SNHLY and CDR2 is FYNNEI. CDR3 length equals 14 residues. The junction had 8 bases not matched to a gene; V was cut back by 8 bases and J by 5 bases.

This rearrangement joins TRBV5-4 to TRBJ1-1; D remains unclear. Trimming removed 2 bases at V and 1 base at J, with 9 bases between. The CDR3 runs to 14 residues. Germline V gives CDR1 SGHNT, CDR2 YYREEE (reference sequence). As DNA, the CDR3 is TGTGCCAGCAGCTTCCGGGTATCGAACACTGAAGCTTTCTTT. Amino acids: CASSFRVSNTEAFF.